Given below is one T cell receptor (beta chain) in context. Some clones are missing from TCRdb's copy, which holds only in-frame ones; the method was immunoSEQ multiplex PCR. The sample includes about 160,000 clones, roughly nine tenths of them seen just once. This sample stems from a study of cytomegalovirus exposure and HLA in healthy donors. Losses at the gene ends were 7 bases for V and 3 bases for J; bases not matched to a gene: 6. The CDR3 consists of 15 residues. Germline-derived CDR1 and CDR2 are MGHRA and YSYEKL. The receptor was isolated from a woman aged 18-29 years in good health and CMV-seropositive. Sequenced material: PBMCs. This chain uses TRBV4-1 with TRBJ2-1; the match to TRBD2 covers 10 bases. The chain's CDR3 is CASKGTSANYNEQFF. CDR3 DNA sequence: TGCGCCAGCAAAGGGACTAGCGCTAACTACAATGAGCAGTTCTTC.